This TCR beta chain was documented in a study of blood T cell repertoires in COVID-19. Sequenced by immunoSEQ multiplex PCR; TCRdb stores in-frame clones only, minus some. The sample contains 160,000 or so clones, 80% of which appear only once. CDR1 is SNHLY, CDR2 FYNNEI, per germline. CDR3 length equals 13 residues. Trimming stripped 8 bases from V and 0 bases from J, with 10 bases between. The V call is TRBV2, the J call TRBJ1-1; tentatively, D is TRBD1 (6 bases). The clonotype was recovered from an older woman who had recovered from COVID-19. Sequencing input: PBMCs or T cells enriched from blood (not recorded which). The CDR3 here is CASLTGMNTEAFF. In DNA form, the CDR3 reads TGTGCCAGCTTGACAGGTATGAACACTGAAGCTTTCTTT. The whole variable domain, remainder taken from reference TRBV2 and TRBJ1-1, is EPEVTQTPSHQVTQMGQEVILRCVPISNHLYFYWYRQILGQKVEFLVSFYNNEISEKSEIFDDQFSVERPDGSNFTLKIRSTKLEDSAMYFCASLTGMNTEAFFGQGTRLTVV.